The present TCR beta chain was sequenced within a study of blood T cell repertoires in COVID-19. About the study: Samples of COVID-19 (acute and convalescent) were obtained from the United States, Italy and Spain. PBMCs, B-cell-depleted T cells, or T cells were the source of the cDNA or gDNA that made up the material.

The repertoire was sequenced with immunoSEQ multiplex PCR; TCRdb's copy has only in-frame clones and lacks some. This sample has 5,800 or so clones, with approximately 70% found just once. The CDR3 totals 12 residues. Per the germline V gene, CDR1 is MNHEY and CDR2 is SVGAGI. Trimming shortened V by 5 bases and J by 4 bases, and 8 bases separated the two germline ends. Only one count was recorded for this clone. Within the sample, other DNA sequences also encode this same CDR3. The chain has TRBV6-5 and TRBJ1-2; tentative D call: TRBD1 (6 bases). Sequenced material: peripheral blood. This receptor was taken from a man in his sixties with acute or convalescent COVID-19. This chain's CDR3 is CASSTGTYGYTF. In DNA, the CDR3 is TGTGCCAGCAGTACAGGGACCTATGGCTACACCTTC.